Shown below are 21 T cell receptor beta chains from a single sample sequenced in a study of T cells in Graves' hyperthyroidism and ophthalmopathy (dated 2019 in TCRdb). Library prep was done by multiplex PCR. Sequencing was carried out with an Illumina HiSeq 2000. The TCR beta CDR3 regions were amplified from the RNA transcripts. The TCR CDR3 was subjected to a first round of RT-PCR using the HTBI primer set and the Qiagen OneStep RT-PCR kit. The public sequencing data were trimmed at Q25 with fastp and processed into clonotypes with MiXCR by TCRdb, which kept only in-frame beta chains. Each entry merges the rows of one CDR3 protein and shows their most common DNA and genes. The sample yields almost 600,000 distinct CDR3 sequences; 40% to 55% were counted once. The ten top clones hold around 7.7% of the sample. The specimen was peripheral blood or thyroid tissue (not recorded which). Source of these receptors: a woman aged 18-30 years with Graves' hyperthyroidism.

This clonotype occurred once. The rearrangement links TRBV12-3 or TRBV12-4 to TRBJ1-2; 11 bases fit TRBD1. This CDR3 comprises 14 residues. Trimming at V came to 7 bases and at J to 7 bases, leaving 8 bases not matched to a gene. The CDR3 spells CASTPGQGESGYTF. For the CDR3, the DNA is TGTGCCAGCACCCCGGGACAGGGGGAGAGTGGCTACACCTTC.

This clonotype was detected ten times or more. The V and J genes are TRBV5-1 and TRBJ1-5; possibly TRBD1 for D (6 bases). Germline CDR1 SGHRS, CDR2 YFSETQ. V lost 4 bases to trimming and J lost 3 bases, with 11 bases between them. The CDR3 length is 14 residues. The CDR3 DNA reads as TGCGCCAGCAGCCCACAGGGTATCAATCAGCCCCAGCATTTT. Translation gives CASSPQGINQPQHF.

The table lists this clonotype with many counts. The gene calls are TRBV20-1 and TRBJ1-1; TRBD1 might be the D (6 bases). Germline values: CDR1 DFQATT, CDR2 SNEGSKA (reference sequence). The CDR3 spans 13 residues. Trimming cost V 5 bases and J 0 bases, with 10 bases left between them. CDR3 in DNA: TGCAGTGCTGATCGGACAGTGAACACTGAAGCTTTCTTT. Translation: CSADRTVNTEAFF.

The chain joins TRBV5-1 to TRBJ2-6; D is undetermined. Germline CDR1 is SGHRS and CDR2 is YFSETQ. This CDR3 region has 8 residues. The V gene lost 5 bases and the J gene lost 18 bases, with 6 bases spanning the gap. The DNA for the CDR3 is TGCGCCAGCAGACGCGGGACTTTC. Protein: CASRRGTF.

The V and J genes are TRBV6-1 and TRBJ1-5, with D tentatively TRBD1 (6 bases). Germline CDR1 MNHNS, CDR2 SASEGT. This CDR3 is built from 13 residues. With 10 bases removed from V and 14 bases from J, the gap between germline ends came to 24 bases. The CDR3, as DNA: TGTGCCATCACGCCGGGGCCGCAGGGGAACGAGCATTTT. It encodes CAITPGPQGNEHF.

V usage is TRBV29-1 and J usage is TRBJ1-2; D uncertain. Per germline, CDR1 SQVTM and CDR2 ANQGSEA. CDR3 length: 9 residues. Trimming pared 4 bases from V and 8 bases from J, leaving 5 bases between. The CDR3 nucleotides read TGCAGCGTTGGGATAGGCTACACCTTC. Protein: CSVGIGYTF.

This clonotype has a handful of counts. This chain uses TRBV7-9 with TRBJ2-3; weak D call: TRBD2 (5 bases). CDR1 is SEHNR, CDR2 FQNEAQ, per germline (reference sequence). The CDR3 loop spans 12 amino acids. V was cut by 5 bases and J by 6 bases, with 9 bases left in between. In nucleotides, the CDR3 is TGTGCCAGCAGCCCTAGCCGTGATACGCAGTATTTT. Its protein product is CASSPSRDTQYF.

This clonotype was counted only a few times. The chain links TRBV30 to TRBJ1-2; D gene unclear. The germline gives CDR1 GTSNPN, CDR2 SVGIG (reference sequence). Trimming took off 2 bases at V and 4 bases at J, with 17 bases between the two ends. This CDR3 contains 15 residues. The CDR3 loop reads CAWSTTMFGLYGYTF. In DNA, the CDR3 is TGTGCCTGGAGTACCACAATGTTTGGGCTCTATGGCTACACCTTC.

This clonotype was recorded only once. The chain carries TRBV19 and TRBJ2-7, with 12 bases lining up with TRBD2. Trimming took 5 bases from V and 6 from J; bases not matched to a gene: 11. This CDR3 has 16 residues. Per germline, CDR1 LNHDA and CDR2 SQIVND (reference sequence). CDR3 residues: CASSPSSGRDNCEQYF. Here the CDR3 DNA reads TGTGCCAGTAGTCCGTCTAGCGGGAGGGATAATTGCGAGCAGTACTTC.

This clonotype was seen only once. The chain has TRBV2 and TRBJ1-1, with D hard to call. CDR3 size: 11 residues. Trimming stripped 8 bases from V and 11 bases from J, with 15 bases between. The germline CDR1 and CDR2 sequences are SNHLY and FYNNEI. The CDR3 spells CASSYRPDAFF. The CDR3 DNA is TGTGCCAGCTCTTACCGGCCAGATGCTTTCTTT.

Many counts were recorded for this clonotype. A read error may produce the germline difference seen at one junction end. CDR3 sequence (DNA): TGTGCTAGCAGCTTCCTTCAGGGGGGACTCGCCGGGGAGCTGTTTTTT. It is translated as CASSFLQGGLAGELFF. This chain links TRBV7-7 with TRBJ2-2; possible D gene TRBD1, 7 bases. The CDR3 is 16 residues long. The germline gives CDR1 SSHAT, CDR2 FNYEAQ (reference sequence).

A word on this clonotype: Because the CDR3's place on the DNA is in doubt, the DNA is left out and the CDR3 is given as listed by TCRdb. The chain combines TRBV2 with TRBJ1-2. The CDR3 is 17 amino acids long, termini counted. The germline gives CDR1 SNHLY, CDR2 FYNNEI. Here the CDR3 reads CASSEAPLTEAFFGYTF.

The gene calls are TRBV12-5 and TRBJ1-1; no reliable D call. CDR1 LGHNT and CDR2 FRNRAP come from the germline V gene. This CDR3 has 13 amino acids. V was clipped by 5 bases and J by 4 bases, with 11 bases between them. The CDR3 nucleotides are TGTGCTAGTGGTGGGCGCACCCTCACTGAAGCTTTCTTT. Amino acids: CASGGRTLTEAFF.

This clonotype has ten or more counts. The chain is built from TRBV24-1 and TRBJ2-2, with 7 bases that match TRBD2. The trim removed 4 bases at V and 11 bases at J, leaving 6 bases unmatched. The CDR3 covers 13 residues. Germline CDR1 KGHDR, CDR2 SFDVKD. CDR3 coding DNA: TGTGCCACCAGTGACCGGGACTACGATGAGCTGTTTTTT. This encodes CATSDRDYDELFF.

This clonotype was recorded at least ten times. The V and J genes are TRBV5-8 and TRBJ1-6; the D gene is possibly TRBD1 (5 bases). V shed 4 bases and J shed 9 bases, with 17 bases lying between them. CDR1 and CDR2 (germline): SGHTS, YDEGEE. The CDR3 is made up of 15 amino acids. The CDR3, as DNA: TGTGCCAGCAGCCGAGTGGGACGGACTCTTTCACCCCTCCACTTT. This codes for CASSRVGRTLSPLHF.

The rearrangement links TRBV6-1 to TRBJ2-7; D is ambiguous. V lost 6 bases, J lost 6 bases, and 18 bases lay in between. CDR1 is MNHNS, CDR2 SASEGT, per germline. The CDR3 spans 14 residues. CDR3 coding DNA: TGTGCCAGCAGCCAAGGTTCCCTGTGGGGCGAGCAGTACTTC. This translates into CASSQGSLWGEQYF.

The chain uses TRBV29-1 and TRBJ1-2, with a possible D match to TRBD1 (5 bases). V gave up 3 bases and J gave up 7 bases, with 18 bases separating them. CDR3 length: 14 amino acids. The germline V gene encodes CDR1 SQVTM and CDR2 ANQGSEA. CDR3 sequence reads: CSVDLGRGVFGYTF. The DNA of the CDR3 is TGCAGCGTTGATCTGGGTAGGGGCGTCTTTGGCTACACCTTC.

In its sample, this clonotype was seen many times. This chain links TRBV20-1 with TRBJ1-5, with D perhaps TRBD1 (5 bases). The CDR3 runs to 14 residues. Deletions cut 0 bases from V and 4 bases from J, with 10 bases between. The germline CDR1 and CDR2 sequences are DFQATT and SNEGSKA (reference sequence). The CDR3 loop reads CSARDQGENQPQHF. The CDR3 nucleotides are TGCAGTGCTAGAGATCAAGGGGAGAATCAGCCCCAGCATTTT.

The chain links TRBV6-6 to TRBJ1-2; TRBD1 might be the D (5 bases). CDR1 MNHNY and CDR2 SVGAGI come from the germline V gene (reference sequence). V gave up 4 bases and J gave up 5 bases, with 20 bases separating them. This CDR3 spans 16 amino acids. CDR3 residues: CASSSSGGTGSYGYTF. As DNA, the CDR3 is TGTGCCAGCAGTTCCTCGGGGGGGACGGGATCATATGGCTACACCTTC.

This clonotype was seen repeatedly, ten times or more. The V call is TRBV29-1, the J call TRBJ2-7; 8 positions agree with TRBD1. Germline values: CDR1 SQVTM, CDR2 ANQGSEA. Trimming cost V 2 bases and J 6 bases; bases outside gene matches: 9. This CDR3 has 14 amino acids. The CDR3 loop reads CSVERDRGGLEQYF. CDR3 nucleotide sequence: TGCAGCGTTGAAAGAGACAGGGGAGGACTCGAGCAGTACTTC.

This clonotype has at least ten counts. The rearrangement uses TRBV6-5 and TRBJ1-2; D not resolved. V lost 0 bases, J lost 0 bases, and 11 bases lay in between. The CDR3 consists of 16 residues. Germline CDR1 is MNHEY and CDR2 is SVGAGI. The CDR3 region is CASSYSMASANYGYTF. CDR3 DNA: TGTGCCAGCAGTTACTCGATGGCCAGTGCTAACTATGGCTACACCTTC.